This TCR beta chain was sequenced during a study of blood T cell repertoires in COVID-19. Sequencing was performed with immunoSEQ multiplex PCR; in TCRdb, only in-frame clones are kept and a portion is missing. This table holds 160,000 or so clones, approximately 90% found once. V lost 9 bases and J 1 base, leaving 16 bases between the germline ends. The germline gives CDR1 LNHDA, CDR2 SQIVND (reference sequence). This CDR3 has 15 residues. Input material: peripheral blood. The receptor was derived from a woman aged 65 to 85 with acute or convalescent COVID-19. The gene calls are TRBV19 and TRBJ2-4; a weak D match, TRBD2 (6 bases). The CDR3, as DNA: TGTGCCAGCATAGATGGCGCGGGGGCCAAAAACATTCAGTACTTC. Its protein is CASIDGAGAKNIQYF. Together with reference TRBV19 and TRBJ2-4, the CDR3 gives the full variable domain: DGGITQSPKYLFRKEGQNVTLSCEQNLNHDAMYWYRQDPGQGLRLIYYSQIVNDFQKGDIAEGYSVSREKKESFPLTVTSAQKNPTAFYLCASIDGAGAKNIQYFGAGTRLSVL.